This T cell receptor (beta chain) was captured in a study of T cell repertoires in cytomegalovirus infection. Study results and limitations: HLA-C-restricted, CMV-specific TCR beta clonotypes were dominant ex vivo. The cumulative frequency of public TCR beta families distinguished individuals who carried CMV together with the relevant HLA.

As for this clonotype: The target antigen is unknown.

The CDR3 is made up of 15 amino acids. CDR1 is LGHNA, CDR2 YNFKEQ, per germline. Trimming stripped 1 base from V and 7 bases from J, with 14 bases between. MiXCR was run by TCRdb on the reads, yielding one entry per CDR3 protein. The data contain over 200,000 distinct CDR3 sequences, roughly 13% of them singletons. The sample consisted of PBMCs. The source is a human donor in good health (CMV status not recorded). Some clones in this sample may be carry-over from other donors' samples. The chain carries TRBV4-2 and TRBJ1-5; perhaps TRBD1 as D (6 bases). CDR3 bases: TGTGCCAGCAGCCAAGCTATGGGGGGCGGACAGCCCCAGCATTTT. Translated, it gives CASSQAMGGGQPQHF.